What follows are 16 T cell receptor beta chains derived from one specimen sequenced in a study of blood T cells in healthy people across ages. Combining a sample-barcoded 5' primer with a J-beta primer mix, a second PCR ran for roughly 7 to 12 cycles. TCRdb fed the 5' RACE reads into MiXCR, producing one record per CDR3 protein. The sample yields 1.8 million or so distinct CDR3 sequences, about 39% seen once. Material: blood. The source of these receptors is a human donor in good health.

This clonotype was recorded a few times. The chain joins TRBV20-1 to TRBJ2-5; 7 nucleotides agree with TRBD2. The CDR3 sequence is 14 residues long. Germline V gene lookup returns CDR1 DFQATT and CDR2 SNEGSKA (reference sequence). V dropped 5 bases and J dropped 5; count of bases not matched to a gene: 11. The CDR3 reads CSAGGLGIGETQYF. The CDR3 DNA sequence: TGCAGTGCTGGCGGACTAGGCATTGGGGAGACCCAGTACTTC.

This clonotype was counted once. The chain carries TRBV6-1 and TRBJ1-2, with D possibly being TRBD1 (6 bases). The CDR3 is 15 residues long. Looked up from germline, CDR1 is MNHNS and CDR2 is SASEGT. Trimming removed 6 bases from V and 1 base from J, with 15 bases in between. The CDR3, as DNA: TGTGCCAGCAGGAAGACAGGCGGGGGTAACTATGGCTACACCTTC. Protein product: CASRKTGGGNYGYTF.

In this sample, this clonotype turned up a few times. The V and J genes are TRBV5-1 and TRBJ1-1; 7 nucleotides align to TRBD1. The V segment lost 2 bases and the J segment 6 bases; nucleotides outside the gene matches: 7. The CDR3 spans 14 residues. Germline lookup yields CDR1 SGHRS and CDR2 YFSETQ. Here the CDR3 DNA reads TGCGCCAGCAGCTTCACAGGGGAAGAGGCTGAAGCTTTCTTT. Translation: CASSFTGEEAEAFF. Looking up the rest from reference TRBV5-1 and TRBJ1-1 gives the full variable domain: KAGVTQTPRYLIKTRGQQVTLSCSPISGHRSVSWYQQTPGQGLQFLFEYFSETQRNKGNFPGRFSGRQFSNSRSEMNVSTLELGDSALYLCASSFTGEEAEAFFGQGTRLTVV.

The chain joins TRBV7-9 to TRBJ2-4; 7 bases align to TRBD1. The J call may be incorrect, as the DNA end agrees better with TRBJ2-5. The CDR3 totals 14 residues. CDR1 and CDR2 (germline): SEHNR, FQNEAQ (reference sequence). The CDR3 DNA is TGTGCCAGCAGCTTTCGTCAGGGGGAAGAGACCCAGTACTTC. Residues: CASSFRQGEETQYF.

This clonotype was observed a handful of times. The J gene is TRBJ1-5, the V gene TRBV20-1; perhaps TRBD1 as D (5 bases). The CDR3 totals 13 residues. In germline, CDR1 is DFQATT, CDR2 SNEGSKA (reference sequence). Trimming removed 2 bases at V and 9 bases at J, with 14 bases between. The CDR3: CSARPGDYWPQHF. Here the CDR3 DNA reads TGCAGTGCTAGACCCGGGGACTATTGGCCCCAGCATTTT.

The chain uses TRBV6-5 and TRBJ1-2, with no clear D. V shed 6 bases and J shed 7 bases, with 18 bases lying between them. The V gene's germline CDR1 is MNHEY and CDR2 SVGAGI. There are 14 residues in the CDR3. The CDR3 bases are TGTGCCAGCAGGGACCTAGGGCGTTCGAGTGGCTACACCTTC. Its protein product is CASRDLGRSSGYTF.

The chain joins TRBV6-2 or TRBV6-3 to TRBJ2-7; TRBD2 is a possible D gene (6 bases). Germline assignment: CDR1 MNHEY and CDR2 SVGEGT. Trimming cost V 6 bases and J 6 bases, with 21 bases left between them. The CDR3 has 15 amino acids. The CDR3 nucleotides are TGTGCCAGCAGACCTACAGCCGGGAGATATCGCGAGCAGTACTTC. Encoded protein: CASRPTAGRYREQYF.

This clonotype has a handful of counts. The chain has TRBV29-1 and TRBJ2-5; 9 bases are shared with TRBD2. The junction had 5 bases not matched to a gene; V was cut back by 2 bases and J by 1 base. CDR3 size: 15 residues. CDR1 and CDR2 from the germline V gene are SQVTM and ANQGSEA. CDR3 region: CSVETASGVQETQYF. In DNA, the CDR3 is TGCAGCGTTGAAACGGCTAGCGGGGTCCAAGAGACCCAGTACTTC.

The CDR3 nucleotides are TGCAGTGCGAGTGACGGGCGCGGACCTGACAATGAGCAGTTCTTC. This sequence encodes CSASDGRGPDNEQFF. V and J are TRBV20-1 and TRBJ2-1; no reliable D call. V lost 6 bases and J lost 5, with 20 bases in between. The CDR3 has 15 amino acids. CDR1 and CDR2 from the germline V gene are DFQATT and SNEGSKA (reference sequence).

In this sample, this clonotype turned up a few times. The chain joins TRBV20-1 to TRBJ2-5; 13 bases line up with TRBD2. The CDR3 length is 15 residues. Trimming took 6 bases from V and 1 from J; bases not matched to a gene: 5. Germline loops: CDR1 DFQATT, CDR2 SNEGSKA (reference sequence). The CDR3 spells CSAHGTSGVQETQYF. CDR3 bases: TGCAGTGCCCACGGGACTAGCGGGGTCCAAGAGACCCAGTACTTC.

The rearrangement links TRBV2 to TRBJ2-1; 7 nucleotides line up with TRBD1. V was pared by 6 bases and J by 13 bases, with 12 bases of the junction left unmatched. Germline CDR1 is SNHLY and CDR2 is FYNNEI. The CDR3 runs to 13 residues. This chain's CDR3 is CASRDRPLGIQFF. The CDR3 bases are TGTGCCAGCAGGGACAGGCCTCTTGGAATTCAGTTCTTC.

This clonotype has a handful of counts. The chain combines TRBV10-3 with TRBJ2-1; 10 bases align to TRBD2. The germline CDR1 and CDR2 sequences are ENHRY and SYGVKD. V shed 0 bases and J 6 bases; nucleotides not matched to a gene: 5. The CDR3 runs to 16 residues. CDR3 amino acids: CAISESGAGGPNEQFF. In DNA, the CDR3 is TGTGCCATCAGTGAGTCAGGAGCGGGGGGGCCCAATGAGCAGTTCTTC.

The chain joins TRBV12-3 or TRBV12-4 to TRBJ2-5; 10 positions match TRBD1. This CDR3 region has 16 residues. V lost 5 bases to trimming and J lost 3 bases; unmatched junction nucleotides: 9. The CDR3 region has the DNA TGTGCCAGCAGTCGTACCCTAGGACAGGGGGAAGAGACCCAGTACTTC. Translation: CASSRTLGQGEETQYF.

This clonotype has more than one count but fewer than ten. This rearrangement joins TRBV20-1 to TRBJ2-7; D gene uncertain. Germline assignment: CDR1 DFQATT and CDR2 SNEGSKA (reference sequence). Trimming left V 3 bases short and J 2 bases short, with 14 bases between. This CDR3 is 14 amino acids long. CDR3 loop: CSARDQHPTYEQYF. CDR3 nucleotide sequence: TGCAGTGCTAGGGACCAGCACCCTACCTACGAGCAGTACTTC.

This clonotype was counted a few times. This chain joins TRBV7-2 and TRBJ1-5, with D possibly matching TRBD1 (6 bases). Germline CDR1 SGHTA, CDR2 FQGNSA. The CDR3 covers 16 residues. Between the trimmed V and J ends, which lost 6 bases and 10 bases, there was a span of 25 bases. The CDR3: CASSQGGGASPLPQHF. The CDR3 nucleotides read TGTGCCAGCAGTCAAGGGGGGGGGGCCTCGCCCCTTCCCCAGCATTTT.

The chain carries TRBV20-1 and TRBJ2-1; D possibly corresponds to TRBD2 (6 bases). Germline values: CDR1 DFQATT, CDR2 SNEGSKA (reference sequence). The CDR3 is 16 residues long. V gave up 3 bases and J gave up 0 bases, with 15 bases separating them. This chain's CDR3 is CSARGDLKSSYNEQFF. CDR3 DNA: TGCAGTGCTAGGGGGGACTTAAAGAGCTCCTACAATGAGCAGTTCTTC.